The 18 T cell receptor beta chains below were found in one sample sequenced in a study of blood T cell repertoires in COVID-19 (dated by TCRdb to about 2020). Library preparation employed the immunoSEQ multiplex PCR assay. The clones in this table, taken by TCRdb from immuneACCESS, are in-frame only. Not every clone is retained; where verified, under half of the shortfall comes from an unresolved V gene, and the cause of the rest is unknown. This sample holds roughly 300,000 clones; approximately 91% were observed only once. Clones ranked in the top ten supply around 2.2% of the sample. The specimen sequenced was peripheral blood. Receptors were obtained from a woman between 25 and 40 years old with COVID-19, enrolled during active disease.

J is TRBJ1-1 and V is TRBV6-5; tentatively, D is TRBD1 (6 bases). V lost 8 bases and J lost 5, with 18 bases in between. CDR1 and CDR2 (germline): MNHEY, SVGAGI. This CDR3 spans 14 amino acids. For the CDR3, the DNA is TGTGCCAGCTCTTCTAGGGGGTTCGAGACTGAAGCTTTCTTT. It translates to CASSSRGFETEAFF.

The chain is built from TRBV29-1 and TRBJ2-4, with 8 positions matching TRBD1. Losses at the gene ends were 4 bases for V and 7 bases for J; bases not matched to a gene: 9. The CDR3 loop spans 14 amino acids. Germline assignment: CDR1 SQVTM and CDR2 ANQGSEA. DNA of the CDR3: TGCAGCGTTGCTGAGACAGGGGTTAGGAACATTCAGTACTTC. Protein sequence: CSVAETGVRNIQYF.

This chain connects TRBV30 to TRBJ1-2; perhaps TRBD1 as D (5 bases). The germline V gene encodes CDR1 GTSNPN and CDR2 SVGIG (reference sequence). The CDR3 spans 14 residues. V lost 2 bases, J lost 8 bases, and 18 bases lay in between. The DNA for the CDR3 is TGTGCCTGGAGTAGCGGAATGGGACTTCAGGGCTACACCTTC. The encoded protein is CAWSSGMGLQGYTF.

The gene calls are TRBV6-5 and TRBJ2-3, with 7 bases that match TRBD2. CDR1 and CDR2 from the germline V gene are MNHEY and SVGAGI. The CDR3 has 13 amino acids. V was pared by 6 bases and J by 5 bases, with 5 bases of the junction left unmatched. The CDR3 is CASRRLAVDTQYF. For the CDR3, the DNA is TGTGCCAGCAGAAGACTAGCAGTAGATACGCAGTATTTT.

The genes are TRBV9 and TRBJ2-3; D call uncertain. Between the trimmed V and J ends, which lost 0 bases and 3 bases, there was a span of 2 bases. The length of the CDR3 is 12 residues. Looked up from germline, CDR1 is SGDLS and CDR2 is YYNGEE. CDR3 loop: CASSVATDTQYF. The CDR3 DNA sequence: TGTGCCAGCAGCGTAGCTACAGATACGCAGTATTTT. The complete variable domain, with remaining parts taken from reference TRBV9 and TRBJ2-3, reads DSGVTQTPKHLITATGQRVTLRCSPRSGDLSVYWYQQSLDQGLQFLIQYYNGEERAKGNILERFSAQQFPDLHSELNLSSLELGDSALYFCASSVATDTQYFGPGTRLTVL.

The chain joins TRBV5-6 to TRBJ2-2; D might be TRBD1 (5 bases). Trimming shortened V by 6 bases and J by 1 base, and 16 bases separated the two germline ends. This CDR3 is built from 16 residues. Germline V gives CDR1 SGHDT, CDR2 YYEEEE. The CDR3 coding sequence is TGTGCCAGCACCGCTAAAGGGGCTCTGAACACCGGGGAGCTGTTTTTT. This gives the protein CASTAKGALNTGELFF.

V usage is TRBV5-1 and J usage is TRBJ1-1; TRBD1 is a possible D gene (5 bases). From germline, CDR1 is SGHRS and CDR2 YFSETQ. Trimming cost V 4 bases and J 0 bases, with 13 bases left between them. This CDR3 comprises 15 residues. CDR3 residues: CASSPRTTLNTEAFF. The CDR3 nucleotides read TGCGCCAGCAGCCCCCGGACAACCTTGAACACTGAAGCTTTCTTT. The variable domain in full, completed from reference TRBV5-1 and TRBJ1-1, reads KAGVTQTPRYLIKTRGQQVTLSCSPISGHRSVSWYQQTPGQGLQFLFEYFSETQRNKGNFPGRFSGRQFSNSRSEMNVSTLELGDSALYLCASSPRTTLNTEAFFGQGTRLTVV.

The chain employs TRBV4-2 and TRBJ2-1, with a tentative D call TRBD2 (7 bases). The CDR3 covers 18 residues. Germline V gene sequence: CDR1 LGHNA, CDR2 YNFKEQ. Trimming left V 1 base short and J 4 bases short, with 20 bases between. In DNA, the CDR3 is TGTGCCAGCAGCCAAGTAGGGGGAGGGGCGGGCCTGTACAATGAGCAGTTCTTC. Translation: CASSQVGGGAGLYNEQFF.

CDR3 DNA: TGTGCCAGCAGCCAGGGACAGGGGGCTTATGGCTACACCTTC. Residues: CASSQGQGAYGYTF. V and J are TRBV11-2 and TRBJ1-2; 12 positions match TRBD1. Germline V lookup: CDR1 SGHAT, CDR2 FQNNGV. The CDR3 has 14 residues. The V gene end was trimmed by 5 bases and the J gene end by 5 bases; junction bases not matched to a gene: 3.

CDR3 coding DNA: TGTGCCATCAGCCGGGACAATACCTACGAGCAGTACTTC. This gives the protein CAISRDNTYEQYF. V is TRBV10-3 and J is TRBJ2-7; possibly TRBD1 for D (6 bases). Per the germline V gene, CDR1 is ENHRY and CDR2 is SYGVKD. CDR3 length equals 13 residues. Trimming shortened V by 6 bases and J by 2 bases, and 11 bases separated the two germline ends.

The V gene is TRBV6-6, the J gene TRBJ2-3; 8 bases align to TRBD1. The CDR3 is 15 residues long. The V segment lost 2 bases and the J segment 3 bases; nucleotides outside the gene matches: 4. Germline CDR1 is MNHNY and CDR2 is SVGAGI (reference sequence). This CDR3 is CASSYRRTGTDTQYF. The CDR3 DNA sequence: TGTGCCAGCAGTTACCGCAGGACAGGGACAGATACGCAGTATTTT.

This clone appeared a single time. The chain couples TRBV2 to TRBJ2-7; 7 bases line up with TRBD2. Germline V CDR1 and CDR2: SNHLY, FYNNEI. V dropped 4 bases and J dropped 0; count of bases not matched to a gene: 6. CDR3 size: 15 residues. The CDR3 DNA follows: TGTGCCAGCAGTGGACAGCGGGATGCCTCCTACGAGCAGTACTTC. As protein: CASSGQRDASYEQYF.

The chain joins TRBV7-6 to TRBJ2-7; 12 positions match TRBD2. Germline CDR1 is SGHVS and CDR2 is FNYEAQ. With 1 base clipped from V and 3 bases from J, the junction kept 19 bases outside the gene matches. The CDR3 totals 21 residues. The CDR3 reads CASSLDGGLAGIMDGSYEQYF. The CDR3 DNA sequence: TGTGCCAGCAGCTTAGATGGGGGACTAGCGGGTATAATGGACGGGAGCTACGAGCAGTACTTC.

The chain is built from TRBV7-2 and TRBJ1-1, with unresolved D. This CDR3 is 16 amino acids long. V lost 5 bases, J lost 5 bases, and 21 bases lay in between. Per germline, CDR1 SGHTA and CDR2 FQGNSA. CDR3 in amino acids: CASSHSGISGLTEAFF. In DNA, the CDR3 is TGTGCCAGCAGCCATTCGGGGATCTCGGGGTTGACTGAAGCTTTCTTT.

The chain carries TRBV18 and TRBJ2-7, with D possibly matching TRBD1 (7 bases). This CDR3 has 14 amino acids. CDR1 is KGHSH and CDR2 is LQKENI in the germline V gene. With 3 bases removed from V and 3 bases from J, the gap between germline ends came to 12 bases. Here the CDR3 reads CASSPDRTNYEQYF. The CDR3 bases are TGTGCCAGCTCACCGGACAGGACTAACTACGAGCAGTACTTC. The complete variable domain, with remaining parts taken from reference TRBV18 and TRBJ2-7, reads NAGVMQNPRHLVRRRGQEARLRCSPMKGHSHVYWYRQLPEEGLKFMVYLQKENIIDESGMPKERFSAEFPKEGPSILRIQQVVRGDSAAYFCASSPDRTNYEQYFGPGTRLTVT.

The sample holds a few counts of this clone. The CDR3 DNA sequence: TGTGCCAGCTCACCAGACAGGGGGGGGACTGAAGCTTTCTTT. Translated: CASSPDRGGTEAFF. The chain employs TRBV18 and TRBJ1-1; 9 bases are a match to TRBD1. The CDR3 has 14 amino acids. The V gene end was trimmed by 2 bases and the J gene end by 5 bases; junction bases not matched to a gene: 3. The V gene's germline CDR1 is KGHSH and CDR2 LQKENI.

The CDR3 here is CASRQGGVTGELFF. The CDR3 region has the DNA TGTGCCAGCCGCCAAGGGGGGGTCACCGGGGAGCTGTTTTTT. The chain combines TRBV27 with TRBJ2-2; D possibly corresponds to TRBD2 (7 bases). This CDR3 comprises 14 residues. Germline lookup yields CDR1 MNHEY and CDR2 SMNVEV (reference sequence). V was trimmed by 8 bases and J by 4 bases, leaving 14 bases between them.

The chain has TRBV6-5 and TRBJ2-7; TRBD2 agrees at 7 bases. Germline V gene data show CDR1 as MNHEY and CDR2 as SVGAGI. J gave up 4 bases and V 1 base, and 4 bases lay outside the gene matches. The CDR3 runs to 14 residues. The CDR3 is CASSYLGGGYEQYF. The CDR3, as DNA: TGTGCCAGCAGTTACTTAGGCGGGGGTTACGAGCAGTACTTC.